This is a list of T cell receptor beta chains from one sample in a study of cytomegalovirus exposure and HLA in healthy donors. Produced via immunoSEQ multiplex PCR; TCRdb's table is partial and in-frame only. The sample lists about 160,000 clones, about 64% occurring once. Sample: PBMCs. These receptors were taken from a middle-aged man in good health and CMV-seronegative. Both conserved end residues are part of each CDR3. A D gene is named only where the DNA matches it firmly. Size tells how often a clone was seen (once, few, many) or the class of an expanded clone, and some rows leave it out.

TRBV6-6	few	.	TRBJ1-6	TGTGCCAGCGACCCTTATGGGAGGTCCTATAATTCACCCCTCCACTTT	CASDPYGRSYNSPLHF
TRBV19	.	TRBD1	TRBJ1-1	TGTGCCAGTAATAGACAGGGGGCGCGGGAGACTGAAGCTTTCTTT	CASNRQGARETEAFF
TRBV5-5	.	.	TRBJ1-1	TGTGCCAGCAGCCTGGCCGTCTCCGTGAACACTGAAGCTTTCTTT	CASSLAVSVNTEAFF
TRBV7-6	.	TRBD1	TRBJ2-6	TGTGCCAGCAGCTTAGAGGGGACAGGGGTCGGGGCCAACGTCCTGACTTTC	CASSLEGTGVGANVLTF
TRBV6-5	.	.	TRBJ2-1	TGTGCCAGCAGTTTTCGAGGAGATGAGCAGTTCTTC	CASSFRGDEQFF
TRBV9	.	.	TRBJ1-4	TGTGCCAGCAGCTTACGGGGGGGAACTAATGAAAAACTGTTTTTT	CASSLRGGTNEKLFF
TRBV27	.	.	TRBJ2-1	TGTGCCAGCAGTTTGTTAGAGTCGGGGGCGGGGGATGAGCAGTTCTTC	CASSLLESGAGDEQFF
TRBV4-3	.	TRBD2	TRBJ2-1	TGCGCCAGCAGCGAAGGACCTCGGTGGTATGAGCCTAGCGGGGGGGACAATGAGCAGTTCTTC	CASSEGPRWYEPSGGDNEQFF
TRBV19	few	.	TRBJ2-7	TGTGCCAGTAGTTTAGACAGTATAACCTACGAGCAGTACTTC	CASSLDSITYEQYF
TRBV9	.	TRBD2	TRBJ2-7	TGTGCCAGCAGCGTAGGTCCAGCGGGGGCCTCCTACGAGCAGTACTTC	CASSVGPAGASYEQYF
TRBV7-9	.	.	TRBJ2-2	TGTGCCAGCAGCTTACTGAACACCGGGGAGCTGTTTTTT	CASSLLNTGELFF
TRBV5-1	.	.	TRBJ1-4	TGCGCCAGCAGCTTGGAGGGGGGGGCGCTGTCTAATGAAAAACTGTTTTTT	CASSLEGGALSNEKLFF
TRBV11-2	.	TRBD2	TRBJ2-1	TGTGCCAGCAGCTTACGCCCCCCCGGGGGGAACTCCTACAATGAGCAGTTCTTC	CASSLRPPGGNSYNEQFF
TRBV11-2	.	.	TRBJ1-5	TGTGCCAGCAGCTTATCCCAAAATCAGCCCCAGCATTTT	CASSLSQNQPQHF
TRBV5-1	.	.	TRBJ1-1	TGCGCCAGCAGCTTGTCCGAAATCTCAGGGGTCTTGAACACTGAAGCTTTCTTT	CASSLSEISGVLNTEAFF
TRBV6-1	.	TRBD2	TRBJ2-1	TGTGCCAGCAGTGTTGCGGGGGGGCCGAATGAGCAGTTCTTC	CASSVAGGPNEQFF
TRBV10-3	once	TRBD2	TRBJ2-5	TGTGCCATCAGTGAGGGACTAGCGGGAGGGGAGACCCAGTACTTC	CAISEGLAGGETQYF
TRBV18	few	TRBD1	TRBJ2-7	TGTGCCAGCTCACCGGACAGGGGGGGCTCCTACGAGCAGTACTTC	CASSPDRGGSYEQYF
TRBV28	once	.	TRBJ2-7	TGTGCCAGCAGTTTACATCTAGCGAGCTCCTACGAGCAGTACTTC	CASSLHLASSYEQYF
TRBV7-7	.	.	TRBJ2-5	TGTGCTAGCAGCTCCGACAGCGTGGGGACCCAGTACTTC	CASSSDSVGTQYF
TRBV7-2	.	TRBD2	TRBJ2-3	TGTGCCAGCAGCTCTGGGACTAGCGGGGCTACAGATACGCAGTATTTT	CASSSGTSGATDTQYF
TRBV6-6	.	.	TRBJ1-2	TGTGCCAGCAGTTTCGACCCGACTTATGGCTACACCTTC	CASSFDPTYGYTF